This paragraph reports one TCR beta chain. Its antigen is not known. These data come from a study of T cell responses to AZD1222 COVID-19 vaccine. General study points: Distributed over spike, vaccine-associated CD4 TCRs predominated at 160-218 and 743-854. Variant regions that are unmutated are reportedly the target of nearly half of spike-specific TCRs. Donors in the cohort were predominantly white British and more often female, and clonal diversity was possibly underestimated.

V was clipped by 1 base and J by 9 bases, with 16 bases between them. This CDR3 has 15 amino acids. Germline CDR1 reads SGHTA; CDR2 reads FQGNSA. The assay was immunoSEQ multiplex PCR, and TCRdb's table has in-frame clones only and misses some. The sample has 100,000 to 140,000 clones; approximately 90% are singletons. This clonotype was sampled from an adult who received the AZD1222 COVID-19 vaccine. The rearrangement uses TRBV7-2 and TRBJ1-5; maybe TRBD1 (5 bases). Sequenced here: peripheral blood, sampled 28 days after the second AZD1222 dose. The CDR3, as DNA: TGTGCCAGCAGCTTAGTAATGGCGGACCAGGGGCCCCAGCATTTT. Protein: CASSLVMADQGPQHF.